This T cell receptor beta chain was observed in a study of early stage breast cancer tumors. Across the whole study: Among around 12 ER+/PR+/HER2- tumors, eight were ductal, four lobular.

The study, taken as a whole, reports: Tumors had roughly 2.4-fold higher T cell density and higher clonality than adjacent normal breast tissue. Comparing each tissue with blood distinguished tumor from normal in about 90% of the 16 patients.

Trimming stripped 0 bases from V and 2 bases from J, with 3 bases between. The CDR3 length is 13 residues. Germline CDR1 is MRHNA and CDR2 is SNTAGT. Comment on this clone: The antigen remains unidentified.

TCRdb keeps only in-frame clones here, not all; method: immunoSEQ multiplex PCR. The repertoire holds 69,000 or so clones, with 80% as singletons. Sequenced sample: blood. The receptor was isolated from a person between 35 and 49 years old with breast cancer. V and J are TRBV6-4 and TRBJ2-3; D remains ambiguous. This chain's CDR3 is CASSDSTTDTQYF. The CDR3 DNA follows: TGTGCCAGCAGTGACTCGACCACAGATACGCAGTATTTT.